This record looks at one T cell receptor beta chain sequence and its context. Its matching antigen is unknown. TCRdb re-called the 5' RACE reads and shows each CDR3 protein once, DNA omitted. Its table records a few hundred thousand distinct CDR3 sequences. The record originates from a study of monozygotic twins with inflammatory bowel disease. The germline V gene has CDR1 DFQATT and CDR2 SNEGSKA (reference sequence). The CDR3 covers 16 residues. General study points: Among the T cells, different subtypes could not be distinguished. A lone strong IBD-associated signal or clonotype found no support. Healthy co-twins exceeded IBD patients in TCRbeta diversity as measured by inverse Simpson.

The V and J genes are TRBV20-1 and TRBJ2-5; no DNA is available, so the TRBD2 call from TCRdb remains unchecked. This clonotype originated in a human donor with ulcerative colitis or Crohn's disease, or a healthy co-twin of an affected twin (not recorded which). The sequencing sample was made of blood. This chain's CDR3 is CSAREASGRGGETQYF.